This entry features one T cell receptor (beta chain) sequence. The antigen is undetermined. A read error may account for a junction end that differs from germline. Per germline, CDR1 GTSNPN and CDR2 SVGIG (reference sequence). This CDR3 has 12 amino acids. The data stem from a study of OX40 agonist ivuxolimab in advanced cancers. Overall study: Cancers in dose escalation were hepatocellular, melanoma, renal cell and head and neck. Regarding the study as a whole: Among some nonresponders, normalized T-cell clonal expansion was also low.

Method: immunoSEQ multiplex PCR; TCRdb's copy keeps in-frame clones and lacks some. The sample yields under 40,000 clones, about 92% seen once. The V and J genes are TRBV30 and TRBJ1-3; D gene unclear. Material: CD4+ or CD8+ T cells sorted from blood, obtained in a trial of the OX40 agonist ivuxolimab. This TCR derives from an adult with an advanced solid tumor such as melanoma, head and neck, liver or kidney cancer. The chain's CDR3 is CAWSGAGDTIYF. CDR3 bases: TGTGCCTGGAGCGGTGCTGGAGACACCATATATTTT.